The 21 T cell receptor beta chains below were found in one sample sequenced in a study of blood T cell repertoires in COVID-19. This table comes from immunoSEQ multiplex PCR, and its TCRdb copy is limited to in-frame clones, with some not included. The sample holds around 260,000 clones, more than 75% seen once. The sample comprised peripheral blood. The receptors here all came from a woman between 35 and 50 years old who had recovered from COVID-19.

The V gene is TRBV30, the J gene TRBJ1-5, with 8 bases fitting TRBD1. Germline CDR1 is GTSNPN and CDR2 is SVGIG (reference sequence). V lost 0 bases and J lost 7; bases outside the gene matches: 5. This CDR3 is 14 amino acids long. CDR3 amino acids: CAWSVPGGGQPQHF. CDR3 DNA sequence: TGTGCCTGGAGTGTTCCAGGGGGCGGCCAGCCCCAGCATTTT.

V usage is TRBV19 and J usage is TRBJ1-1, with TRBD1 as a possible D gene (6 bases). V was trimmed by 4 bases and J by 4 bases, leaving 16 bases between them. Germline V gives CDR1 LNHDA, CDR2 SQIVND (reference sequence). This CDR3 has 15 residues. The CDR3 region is CASSTVQGLGTEAFF. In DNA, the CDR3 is TGTGCCAGTAGTACCGTACAGGGTCTGGGCACTGAAGCTTTCTTT.

This chain's CDR3 is CAVSSGVEQYF. CDR3 nucleotide sequence: TGTGCCGTTAGCTCGGGGGTCGAGCAGTACTTC. This sequence joins TRBV5-4 and TRBJ2-7; weak D call: TRBD2 (6 bases). The V end was cut by 10 bases, the J end by 6 bases, with 14 bases between. Germline assignment: CDR1 SGHNT and CDR2 YYREEE (reference sequence). There are 11 residues in the CDR3.

CDR3 nucleotide sequence: TGTGCTAGTGGCCAGACTGGGGCCAACGTCCTGACTTTC. Protein: CASGQTGANVLTF. V usage is TRBV12-5 and J usage is TRBJ2-6; D is unresolved. There are 13 residues in the CDR3. Germline CDR1 is LGHNT and CDR2 is FRNRAP. V was shortened by 6 bases and J by 2 bases, with 5 bases between the two germline ends.

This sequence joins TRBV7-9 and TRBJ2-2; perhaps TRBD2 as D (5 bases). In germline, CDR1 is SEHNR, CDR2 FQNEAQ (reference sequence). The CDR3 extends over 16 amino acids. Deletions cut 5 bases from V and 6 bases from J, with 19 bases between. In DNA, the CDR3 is TGTGCCAGCAGCCAACGCCGAACACGGGGTCCCGGGGAGCTGTTTTTT. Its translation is CASSQRRTRGPGELFF.

The chain's CDR3 is CASQGWGGEKLFF. The CDR3 nucleotides read TGTGCCAGCCAGGGTTGGGGTGGTGAAAAACTGTTTTTT. The V gene is TRBV9, the J gene TRBJ1-4, with D perhaps matching TRBD1 (5 bases). Germline CDR1 reads SGDLS; CDR2 reads YYNGEE. The CDR3 runs 13 residues. The V end lost 7 bases, the J end lost 7 bases, and 14 bases lay between the germline ends.

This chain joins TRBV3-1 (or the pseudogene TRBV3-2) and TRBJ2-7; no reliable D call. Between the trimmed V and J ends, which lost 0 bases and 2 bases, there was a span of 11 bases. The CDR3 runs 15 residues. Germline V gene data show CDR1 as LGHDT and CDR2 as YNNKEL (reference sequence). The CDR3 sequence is CASSQDPVIPYEQYF. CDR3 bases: TGTGCCAGCAGCCAAGATCCTGTAATCCCCTACGAGCAGTACTTC.

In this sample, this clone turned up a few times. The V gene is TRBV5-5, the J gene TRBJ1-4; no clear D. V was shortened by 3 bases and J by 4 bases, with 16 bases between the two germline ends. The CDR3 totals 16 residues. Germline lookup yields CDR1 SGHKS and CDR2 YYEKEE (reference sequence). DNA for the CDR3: TGTGCCAGCAGCTACCTTAGAGGGAAGATTAATGAAAAACTGTTTTTT. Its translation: CASSYLRGKINEKLFF.

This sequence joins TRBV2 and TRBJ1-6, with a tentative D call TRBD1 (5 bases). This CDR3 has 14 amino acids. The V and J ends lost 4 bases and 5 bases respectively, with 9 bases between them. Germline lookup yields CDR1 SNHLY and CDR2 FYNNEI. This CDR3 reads CASSGQGNNSPLHF. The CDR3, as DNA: TGTGCCAGCAGTGGCCAGGGCAATAATTCACCCCTCCACTTT.

CDR3 nucleotides: TGCGCCAGCAGCCAGATACTAGGGACAGGAACCTACGAGCAGTACTTC. Its translation is CASSQILGTGTYEQYF. The chain carries TRBV4-1 and TRBJ2-7; 8 positions agree with TRBD1. J gave up 2 bases and V 3 bases, and 9 bases lay outside the gene matches. The CDR3 extends over 16 amino acids. Per germline, CDR1 MGHRA and CDR2 YSYEKL.

CDR3 protein: CASRGQPRSLESYNEQFF. CDR3 sequence (DNA): TGCGCCAGCCGCGGACAGCCTCGGTCCCTAGAGTCCTACAATGAGCAGTTCTTC. The chain is built from TRBV10-2 and TRBJ2-1; possible D gene TRBD1, 6 bases. Germline values: CDR1 WSHSY, CDR2 SAAADI. V was cut by 8 bases and J by 1 base, with 24 bases left in between. CDR3 size: 18 residues.

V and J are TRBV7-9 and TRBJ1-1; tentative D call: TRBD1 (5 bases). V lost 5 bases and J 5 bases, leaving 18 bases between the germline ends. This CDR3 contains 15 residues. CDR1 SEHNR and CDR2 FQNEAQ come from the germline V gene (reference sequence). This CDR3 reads CASSRLGGVRTEAFF. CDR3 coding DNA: TGTGCCAGCAGCCGTCTCGGGGGAGTTCGGACTGAAGCTTTCTTT.

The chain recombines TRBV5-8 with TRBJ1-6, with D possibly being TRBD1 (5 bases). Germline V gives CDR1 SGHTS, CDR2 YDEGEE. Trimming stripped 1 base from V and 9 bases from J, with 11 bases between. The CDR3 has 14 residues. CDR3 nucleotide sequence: TGTGCCAGCAGCTTGATCGCAGGGTTTTCACCCCTCCACTTT. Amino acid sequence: CASSLIAGFSPLHF.

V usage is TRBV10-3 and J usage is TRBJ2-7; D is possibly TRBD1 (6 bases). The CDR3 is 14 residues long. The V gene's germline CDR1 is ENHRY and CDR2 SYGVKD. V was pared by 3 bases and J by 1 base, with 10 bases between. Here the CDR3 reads CAISDYRESYEQYF. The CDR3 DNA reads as TGTGCCATCAGTGATTACAGGGAATCCTACGAGCAGTACTTC.

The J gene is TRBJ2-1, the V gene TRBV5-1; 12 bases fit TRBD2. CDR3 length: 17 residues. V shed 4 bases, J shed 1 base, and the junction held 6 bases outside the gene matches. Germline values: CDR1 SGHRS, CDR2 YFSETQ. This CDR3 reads CASSGLAGGASYNEQFF. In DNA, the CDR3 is TGCGCCAGCAGCGGCCTAGCGGGGGGGGCTTCCTACAATGAGCAGTTCTTC.

This chain's CDR3 is CASSLAPGVTGELFF. The CDR3, as DNA: TGTGCCAGCAGCTTAGCACCGGGGGTCACCGGGGAGCTGTTTTTT. The chain joins TRBV11-2 to TRBJ2-2, with D possibly matching TRBD2 (6 bases). V shed 1 base and J shed 4 bases, with 10 bases lying between them. This CDR3 is built from 15 residues. Germline V CDR1 and CDR2: SGHAT, FQNNGV.

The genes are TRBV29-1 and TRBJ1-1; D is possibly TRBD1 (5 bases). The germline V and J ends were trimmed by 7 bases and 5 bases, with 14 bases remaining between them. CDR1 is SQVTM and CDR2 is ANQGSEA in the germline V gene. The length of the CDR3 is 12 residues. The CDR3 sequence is CSARWGVTEAFF. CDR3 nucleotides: TGCAGCGCACGATGGGGGGTTACTGAAGCTTTCTTT.

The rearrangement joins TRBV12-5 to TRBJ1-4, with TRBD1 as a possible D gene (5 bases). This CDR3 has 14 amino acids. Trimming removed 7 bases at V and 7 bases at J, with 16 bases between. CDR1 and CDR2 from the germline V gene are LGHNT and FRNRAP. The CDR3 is CASAVEGSGEKLFF. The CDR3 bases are TGTGCTAGTGCCGTGGAGGGGAGCGGTGAAAAACTGTTTTTT.

For the CDR3, the DNA is TGCGCCAGCAGCCACCTCGCGGGGGGCCCTAGCACAGATACGCAGTATTTT. Translation gives CASSHLAGGPSTDTQYF. V usage is TRBV4-1 and J usage is TRBJ2-3, with 8 positions matching TRBD2. The CDR3 has 17 residues. The trim removed 3 bases at V and 0 bases at J, leaving 8 bases unmatched. CDR1 is MGHRA and CDR2 is YSYEKL in the germline V gene.

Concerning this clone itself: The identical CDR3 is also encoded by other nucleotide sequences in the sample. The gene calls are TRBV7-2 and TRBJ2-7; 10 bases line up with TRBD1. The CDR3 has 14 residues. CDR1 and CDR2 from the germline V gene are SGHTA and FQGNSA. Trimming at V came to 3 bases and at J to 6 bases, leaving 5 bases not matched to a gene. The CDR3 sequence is CASSFRDRGREQYF. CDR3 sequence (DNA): TGTGCCAGCAGCTTCCGAGACAGGGGGCGCGAGCAGTACTTC.

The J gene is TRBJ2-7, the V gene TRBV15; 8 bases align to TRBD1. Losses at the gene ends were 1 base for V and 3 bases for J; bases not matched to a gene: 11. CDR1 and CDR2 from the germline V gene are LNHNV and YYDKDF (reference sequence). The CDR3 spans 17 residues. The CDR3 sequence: CATSRARTGRPYYEQYF. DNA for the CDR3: TGTGCCACCAGCAGAGCTCGGACAGGGAGGCCCTACTACGAGCAGTACTTC. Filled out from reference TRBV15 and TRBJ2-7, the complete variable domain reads DAMVIQNPRYQVTQFGKPVTLSCSQTLNHNVMYWYQQKSSQAPKLLFHYYDKDFNNEADTPDNFQSRRPNTSFCFLDIRSPGLGDTAMYLCATSRARTGRPYYEQYFGPGTRLTVT.